This T cell receptor beta chain was profiled in a study of cytomegalovirus exposure and HLA in healthy donors. Study summary: Of the donors genotyped, 300 to 500 in all, about 80% fell in the Caucasian-associated ancestry cluster. Whole-study findings and limits: Presence/absence analyses took donor sequencing depth as roughly uniform. When a later analysis was performed, an Asian-associated ancestry cluster reportedly had fewer N-insertions than the roughly 700-donor mean.

Germline V gives CDR1 MGHRA, CDR2 YSYEKL. The CDR3 is 17 residues long. V was pared by 0 bases and J by 1 base, with 15 bases between. Nominally healthy donors were sampled, though unrecorded immune exposures were likely. Remarks on this clone: What it recognizes is unknown.

Primers: 60 Vbeta forward and 13 Jbeta reverse. TCRdb keeps only in-frame clones here, not all; method: immunoSEQ multiplex PCR. The data show about 89,000 clones, with roughly 85% seen just once and 6.5% to 9% held by the top ten. The source material was PBMCs. This TCR came from a man aged 35-49 years in good health and CMV-seropositive. The genes are TRBV4-1 and TRBJ1-1; the D gene is possibly TRBD1 (6 bases). The CDR3: CASSQDGGRVGNTEAFF. The CDR3 bases are TGCGCCAGCAGCCAAGATGGGGGCAGGGTTGGGAACACTGAAGCTTTCTTT.